This TCR beta chain was recovered during a study of cytomegalovirus exposure and HLA in healthy donors. Study summary: There were some 120 million unique TCR beta sequences, drawn from about 180 million T cells, in an earlier analysis. Study-wide points: Upon later analysis, TCR association rates were observed to vary by HLA locus, being highest for DRB1 and lowest for HLA-C. For most TCR beta V segments, an earlier analysis put the productive rate at about 87% or about 30% of the time.

With 60 Vbeta and 13 Jbeta primers, the PCR was carried out. Assay used: immunoSEQ multiplex PCR; TCRdb lists only in-frame clones, some missing. Of about 87,000 clones in the sample, under 80% were seen once. Trimming pared 2 bases from V and 0 bases from J, leaving 8 bases between. This CDR3 is built from 14 residues. Germline values: CDR1 SQVTM, CDR2 ANQGSEA. Note on this clone: Its matching antigen is unknown.

The TCR originated in a man aged 25 to 40 in good health and CMV-seropositive. This rearrangement joins TRBV29-1 to TRBJ2-1; weak D call: TRBD2 (5 bases). The specimen sequenced was PBMCs. The DNA for the CDR3 is TGCAGCGTTGAAATAGACTACTCCTACAATGAGCAGTTCTTC. Amino acid sequence: CSVEIDYSYNEQFF.